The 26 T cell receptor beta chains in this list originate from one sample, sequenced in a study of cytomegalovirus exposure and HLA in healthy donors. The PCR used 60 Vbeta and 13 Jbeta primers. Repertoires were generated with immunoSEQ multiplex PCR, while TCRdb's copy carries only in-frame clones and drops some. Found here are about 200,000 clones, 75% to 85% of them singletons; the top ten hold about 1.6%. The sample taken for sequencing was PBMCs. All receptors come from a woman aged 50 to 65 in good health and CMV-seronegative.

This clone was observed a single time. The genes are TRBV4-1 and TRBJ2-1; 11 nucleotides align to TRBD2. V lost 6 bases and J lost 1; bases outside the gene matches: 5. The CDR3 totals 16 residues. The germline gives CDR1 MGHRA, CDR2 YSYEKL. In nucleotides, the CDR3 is TGCGCCAGCAGACCCGTAGCGGGAGGGTCCTACAATGAGCAGTTCTTC. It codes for CASRPVAGGSYNEQFF.

The CDR3 bases are TGTGCCAGTAGTATAGTGACAGGATATGAAAAACTGTTTTTT. Encoded protein: CASSIVTGYEKLFF. The chain has TRBV19 and TRBJ1-4; D might be TRBD1 (6 bases). The CDR3 is 14 amino acids. V lost 1 base to trimming and J lost 6 bases, with 9 bases between them. Germline CDR1 LNHDA, CDR2 SQIVND (reference sequence).

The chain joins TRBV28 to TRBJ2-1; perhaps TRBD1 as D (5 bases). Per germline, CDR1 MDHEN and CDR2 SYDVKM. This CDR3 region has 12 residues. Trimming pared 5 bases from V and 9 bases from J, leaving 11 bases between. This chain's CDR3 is CASSRVRGEQFF. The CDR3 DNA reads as TGTGCCAGCAGTCGGGTTAGGGGTGAGCAGTTCTTC.

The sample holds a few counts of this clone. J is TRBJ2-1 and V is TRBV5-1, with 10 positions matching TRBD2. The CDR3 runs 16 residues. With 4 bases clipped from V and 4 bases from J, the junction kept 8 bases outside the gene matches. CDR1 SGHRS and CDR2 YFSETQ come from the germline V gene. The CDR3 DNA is TGCGCCAGCAGCGACGGGCTAGCGGGAGCTTACAATGAGCAGTTCTTC. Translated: CASSDGLAGAYNEQFF. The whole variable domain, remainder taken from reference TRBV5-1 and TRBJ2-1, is KAGVTQTPRYLIKTRGQQVTLSCSPISGHRSVSWYQQTPGQGLQFLFEYFSETQRNKGNFPGRFSGRQFSNSRSEMNVSTLELGDSALYLCASSDGLAGAYNEQFFGPGTRLTVL.

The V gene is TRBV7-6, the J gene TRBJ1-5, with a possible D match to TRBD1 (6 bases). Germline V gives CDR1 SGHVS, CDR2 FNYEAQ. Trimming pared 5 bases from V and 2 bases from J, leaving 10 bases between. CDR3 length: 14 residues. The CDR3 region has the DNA TGTGCCAGCAGCGCCCCAGGGGGCAATCAGCCCCAGCATTTT. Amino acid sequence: CASSAPGGNQPQHF.

The CDR3 loop is CASSEHQNTEAFF. The CDR3, as DNA: TGTGCCAGTAGTGAACACCAGAACACTGAAGCTTTCTTT. The chain has TRBV19 and TRBJ1-1; no reliable D call. Trimming shortened V by 5 bases and J by 1 base, and 8 bases separated the two germline ends. CDR1 and CDR2 from the germline V gene are LNHDA and SQIVND (reference sequence). The CDR3 runs to 13 residues.

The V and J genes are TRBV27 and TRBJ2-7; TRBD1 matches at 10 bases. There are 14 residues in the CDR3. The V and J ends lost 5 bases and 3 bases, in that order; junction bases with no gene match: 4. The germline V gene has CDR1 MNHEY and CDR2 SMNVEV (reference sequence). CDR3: CASSNDRGLYEQYF. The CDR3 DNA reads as TGTGCCAGCAGTAACGACAGGGGGCTCTACGAGCAGTACTTC.

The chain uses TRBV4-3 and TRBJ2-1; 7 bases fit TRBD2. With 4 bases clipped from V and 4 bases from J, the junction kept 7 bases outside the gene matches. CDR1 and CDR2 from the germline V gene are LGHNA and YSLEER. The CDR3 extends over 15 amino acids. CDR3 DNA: TGCGCCAGCAGCCGGGCGGGAGAAATATACAATGAGCAGTTCTTC. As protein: CASSRAGEIYNEQFF.

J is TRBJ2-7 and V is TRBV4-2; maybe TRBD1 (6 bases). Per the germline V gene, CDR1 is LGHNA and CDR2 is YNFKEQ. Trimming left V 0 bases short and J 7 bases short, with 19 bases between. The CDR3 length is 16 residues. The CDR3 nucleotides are TGTGCCAGCAGCCAAGATAATCAGGGGACGGGGCGGGAGCAGTACTTC. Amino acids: CASSQDNQGTGREQYF.

This CDR3 reads CASSVRTDGNTIYF. The CDR3 DNA reads as TGTGCCAGCAGCGTAAGAACAGACGGAAACACCATATATTTT. The chain is built from TRBV9 and TRBJ1-3; D remains unclear. V lost 1 base to trimming and J lost 4 bases, with 9 bases between them. The CDR3 runs 14 residues. Germline assignment: CDR1 SGDLS and CDR2 YYNGEE.

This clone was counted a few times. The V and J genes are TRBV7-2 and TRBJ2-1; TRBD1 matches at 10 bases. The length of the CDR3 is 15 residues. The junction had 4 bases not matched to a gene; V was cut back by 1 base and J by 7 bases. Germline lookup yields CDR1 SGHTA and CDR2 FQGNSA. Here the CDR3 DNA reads TGTGCCAGCAGCTTAGGGACAGGGGGAAGGAATGAGCAGTTCTTC. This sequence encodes CASSLGTGGRNEQFF.

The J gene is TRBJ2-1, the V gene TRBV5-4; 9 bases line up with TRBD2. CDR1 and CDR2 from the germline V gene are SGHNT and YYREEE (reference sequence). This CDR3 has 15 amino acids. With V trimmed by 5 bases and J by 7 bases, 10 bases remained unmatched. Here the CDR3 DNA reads TGTGCCAGCAGAGTACCCGGGACTAGCCTGAATGAGCAGTTCTTC. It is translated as CASRVPGTSLNEQFF.

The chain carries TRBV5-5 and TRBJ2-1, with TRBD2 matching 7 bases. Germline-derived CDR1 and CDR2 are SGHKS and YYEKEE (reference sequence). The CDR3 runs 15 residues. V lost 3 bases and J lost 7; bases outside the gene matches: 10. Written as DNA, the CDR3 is TGTGCCAGCAGCTCATCGGCAGGACTAGGAAATGAGCAGTTCTTC. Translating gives CASSSSAGLGNEQFF.

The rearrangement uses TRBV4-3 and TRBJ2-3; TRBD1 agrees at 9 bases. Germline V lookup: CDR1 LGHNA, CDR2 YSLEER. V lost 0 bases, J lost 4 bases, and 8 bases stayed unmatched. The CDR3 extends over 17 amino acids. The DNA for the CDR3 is TGCGCCAGCAGCCAAGAAGTCCCCGGGACAGGGTCAGATACGCAGTATTTT. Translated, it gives CASSQEVPGTGSDTQYF.

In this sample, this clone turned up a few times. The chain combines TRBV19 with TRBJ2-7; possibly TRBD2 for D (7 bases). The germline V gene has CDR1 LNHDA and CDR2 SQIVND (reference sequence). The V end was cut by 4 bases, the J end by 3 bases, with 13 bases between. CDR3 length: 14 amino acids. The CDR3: CASSSAGGRYEQYF. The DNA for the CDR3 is TGTGCCAGTAGTAGCGCCGGGGGGCGCTACGAGCAGTACTTC.

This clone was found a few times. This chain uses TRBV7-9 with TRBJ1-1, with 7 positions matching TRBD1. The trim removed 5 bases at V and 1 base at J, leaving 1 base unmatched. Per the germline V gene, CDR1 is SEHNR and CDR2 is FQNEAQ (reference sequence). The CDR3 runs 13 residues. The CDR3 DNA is TGTGCCAGCAGCCAGGGGGGGAACACTGAAGCTTTCTTT. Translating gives CASSQGGNTEAFF.

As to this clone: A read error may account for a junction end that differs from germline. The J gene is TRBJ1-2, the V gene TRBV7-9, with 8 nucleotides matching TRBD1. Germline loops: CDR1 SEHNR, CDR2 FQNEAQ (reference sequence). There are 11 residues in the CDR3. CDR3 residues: CSSKTGDGYTF. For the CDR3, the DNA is TGTTCCAGCAAGACAGGGGATGGCTACACCTTC.

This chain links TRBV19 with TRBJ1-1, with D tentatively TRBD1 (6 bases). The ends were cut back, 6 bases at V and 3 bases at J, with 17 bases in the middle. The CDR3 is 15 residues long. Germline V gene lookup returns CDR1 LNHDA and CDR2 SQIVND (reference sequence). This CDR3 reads CASSKKLNRDTEAFF. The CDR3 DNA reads TGTGCCAGTAGCAAAAAACTAAACAGGGACACTGAAGCTTTCTTT.

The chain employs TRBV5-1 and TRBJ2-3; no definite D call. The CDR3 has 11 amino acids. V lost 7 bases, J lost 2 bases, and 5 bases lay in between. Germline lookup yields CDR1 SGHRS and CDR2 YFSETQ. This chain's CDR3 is CASQNTDTQYF. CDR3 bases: TGCGCCAGCCAGAACACAGATACGCAGTATTTT.

The CDR3 is CASSETGVVVGEQFF. CDR3 DNA: TGTGCCAGCAGCGAGACAGGGGTCGTAGTCGGGGAGCAGTTCTTC. This chain links TRBV6-5 with TRBJ2-1, with 8 bases aligning to TRBD1. Germline assignment: CDR1 MNHEY and CDR2 SVGAGI. V lost 6 bases and J lost 10; bases outside the gene matches: 14. The CDR3 contains 15 residues.

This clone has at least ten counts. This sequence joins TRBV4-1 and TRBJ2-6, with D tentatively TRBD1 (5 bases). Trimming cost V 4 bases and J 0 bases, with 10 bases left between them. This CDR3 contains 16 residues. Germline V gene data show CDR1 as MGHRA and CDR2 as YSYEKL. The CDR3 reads CASSREQDSGANVLTF. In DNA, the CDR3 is TGCGCCAGCAGCCGAGAACAGGACTCTGGGGCCAACGTCCTGACTTTC.

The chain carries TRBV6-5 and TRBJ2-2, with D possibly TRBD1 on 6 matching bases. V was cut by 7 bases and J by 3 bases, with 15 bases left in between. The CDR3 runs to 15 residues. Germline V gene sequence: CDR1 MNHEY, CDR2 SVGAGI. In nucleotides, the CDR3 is TGTGCCAGCACCTTTGACAGGCGCGACACCGGGGAGCTGTTTTTT. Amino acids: CASTFDRRDTGELFF.

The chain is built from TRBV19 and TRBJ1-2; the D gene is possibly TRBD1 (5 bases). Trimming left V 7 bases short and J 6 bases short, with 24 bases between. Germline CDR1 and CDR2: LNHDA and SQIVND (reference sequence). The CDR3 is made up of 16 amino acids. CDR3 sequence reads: CASTATRGRATNGYTF. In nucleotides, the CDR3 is TGTGCCAGTACCGCGACAAGGGGCAGGGCCACGAATGGCTACACCTTC.

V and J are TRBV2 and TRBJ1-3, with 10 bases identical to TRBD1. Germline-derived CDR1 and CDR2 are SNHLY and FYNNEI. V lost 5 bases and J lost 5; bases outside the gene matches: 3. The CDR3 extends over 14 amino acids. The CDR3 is CASSRDRGRNTIYF. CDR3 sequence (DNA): TGTGCCAGCAGTCGGGACAGGGGCCGAAACACCATATATTTT.

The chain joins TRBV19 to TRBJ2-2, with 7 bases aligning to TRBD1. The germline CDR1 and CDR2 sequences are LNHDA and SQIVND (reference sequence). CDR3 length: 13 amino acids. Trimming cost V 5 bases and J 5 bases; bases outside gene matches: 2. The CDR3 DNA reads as TGTGCCAGTAGTCACAGGGGTACCGGGGAGCTGTTTTTT. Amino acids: CASSHRGTGELFF.

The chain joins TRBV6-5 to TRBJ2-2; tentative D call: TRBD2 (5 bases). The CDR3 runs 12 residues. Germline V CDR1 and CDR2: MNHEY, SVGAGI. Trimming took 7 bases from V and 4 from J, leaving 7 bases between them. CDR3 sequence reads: CASMSGTGELFF. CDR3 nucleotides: TGTGCCAGCATGAGCGGCACCGGGGAGCTGTTTTTT.